Shown below are 14 T cell receptor beta chains from a single sample sequenced in a study of breast tumors, draining lymph nodes, adjacent tissues. MiXCR was run by TCRdb on the multiplex PCR reads, yielding one entry per CDR3 protein. The sample has some 25,000 distinct CDR3 sequences, roughly 20% seen once. The sample was breast tumor tissue. The receptors originated from a female donor with breast cancer. Some clones in this sample may be carry-over from other donors' samples.

This clonotype counts as medium-sized (0.01 to 0.1%). J is TRBJ2-7 and V is TRBV11-3; D call uncertain. This CDR3 has 12 amino acids. Germline CDR1 and CDR2: SGHNT and YENEEA. Trimming took off 0 bases at V and 3 bases at J, with 3 bases between the two ends. The CDR3: CASSLEGYEQYF. The CDR3 nucleotides are TGTGCCAGCAGCTTAGAAGGCTACGAGCAGTACTTC.

The V call is TRBV6-1, the J call TRBJ2-3; 12 bases agree with TRBD2. Trimming took 1 base from V and 5 from J; bases not matched to a gene: 4. The CDR3 is 16 residues long. Germline V gene lookup returns CDR1 MNHNS and CDR2 SASEGT. The CDR3 DNA reads TGTGCCAGCAGTGAAGGACTAGCGGGAGTTGGAGATACGCAGTATTTT. This encodes CASSEGLAGVGDTQYF.

This clonotype was detected ten times or more. The chain employs TRBV2 and TRBJ1-2; 9 nucleotides align to TRBD1. The CDR3 extends over 13 amino acids. The junction had 4 bases not matched to a gene; V was cut back by 3 bases and J by 8 bases. Germline values: CDR1 SNHLY, CDR2 FYNNEI. For the CDR3, the DNA is TGTGCCAGCAGTGAGGGACAGGGCTTAGGCTACACCTTC. Its translation is CASSEGQGLGYTF.

This clonotype was found many times. The chain links TRBV7-2 to TRBJ2-3, with D unclear. The V and J ends lost 3 bases and 2 bases respectively, with 6 bases between them. CDR1 is SGHTA, CDR2 FQGNSA, per germline. This CDR3 has 13 amino acids. In DNA form, the CDR3 reads TGTGCCAGCAGCTTCGGGTTCACAGATACGCAGTATTTT. Protein: CASSFGFTDTQYF.

By share, this clonotype ranks as large (0.1 to 1%). The DNA of the CDR3 is TGCAGTGCTAGAGTCGACAGGGAAGGCTACACCTTC. It codes for CSARVDREGYTF. V is TRBV20-1 and J is TRBJ1-2; 7 bases are a match to TRBD1. In germline, CDR1 is DFQATT, CDR2 SNEGSKA (reference sequence). The CDR3 extends over 12 amino acids. Losses at the gene ends were 1 base for V and 8 bases for J; bases not matched to a gene: 4.

This clonotype was picked up a small number of times. The chain carries TRBV20-1 and TRBJ2-4; a weak D match, TRBD1 (5 bases). Germline CDR1 reads DFQATT; CDR2 reads SNEGSKA (reference sequence). This CDR3 spans 14 amino acids. Trimming removed 3 bases at V and 3 bases at J, with 12 bases between. The CDR3 sequence is CSASVGLVKNIQYF. In DNA form, the CDR3 reads TGCAGTGCTAGCGTGGGGCTAGTCAAAAACATTCAGTACTTC.

This chain uses TRBV6-5 with TRBJ1-6; 7 positions match TRBD1. The germline gives CDR1 MNHEY, CDR2 SVGAGI. The CDR3 consists of 16 residues. V was pared by 4 bases and J by 3 bases, with 6 bases of the junction left unmatched. The CDR3 spells CASSSTGQHYNSPLHF. The CDR3 nucleotides are TGTGCCAGCAGTTCGACGGGACAGCACTATAATTCACCCCTCCACTTT.

This clonotype was counted ten times or more. The J gene is TRBJ2-7, the V gene TRBV28, with TRBD2 identical over 7 bases. This CDR3 has 16 residues. The germline CDR1 and CDR2 sequences are MDHEN and SYDVKM. Trimming at V came to 1 base and at J to 1 base, leaving 7 bases not matched to a gene. CDR3 protein: CASSLSPGLNSYEQYF. The CDR3 DNA follows: TGTGCCAGCAGTTTATCCCCGGGACTAAATTCCTACGAGCAGTACTTC.

This clonotype was seen only a few times. This chain connects TRBV6-1 to TRBJ1-5; D perhaps matches TRBD1 (6 bases). The length of the CDR3 is 16 residues. The V gene's germline CDR1 is MNHNS and CDR2 SASEGT. Between the trimmed V and J ends, which lost 9 bases and 3 bases, there was a span of 21 bases. The CDR3 region is CARWTALRWVNQPQHF. In DNA, the CDR3 is TGTGCCAGATGGACAGCCCTGAGATGGGTCAATCAGCCCCAGCATTTT.

The J gene is TRBJ1-1, the V gene TRBV6-6; D gene uncertain. CDR3 length equals 16 residues. Trimming cost V 6 bases and J 1 base, with 18 bases left between them. CDR1 MNHNY and CDR2 SVGAGI come from the germline V gene (reference sequence). This CDR3 reads CASRSGLNMGNTEAFF. CDR3 bases: TGTGCCAGCAGATCAGGCCTCAACATGGGGAACACTGAAGCTTTCTTT.

This clonotype showed up many times. V and J are TRBV19 and TRBJ2-3; D not certain. V lost 8 bases and J lost 0, with 9 bases in between. Germline-derived CDR1 and CDR2 are LNHDA and SQIVND (reference sequence). There are 13 residues in the CDR3. In DNA, the CDR3 is TGTGCCAGTGGACGGCAAAGCACAGATACGCAGTATTTT. This translates into CASGRQSTDTQYF.

There are many counts of this clonotype. The rearrangement uses TRBV6-2 or TRBV6-3 and TRBJ2-1, with TRBD2 matching over 10 bases. With 8 bases clipped from V and 9 bases from J, the junction kept 10 bases outside the gene matches. The CDR3 consists of 14 residues. Germline CDR1 and CDR2: MNHEY and SVGEGT. CDR3 sequence reads: CASGHSGRRAEQFF. DNA for the CDR3: TGTGCCAGCGGCCATAGCGGGAGGAGGGCTGAGCAGTTCTTC.

This chain connects TRBV28 to TRBJ1-5; TRBD1 matches at 7 bases. The CDR3 is 15 amino acids. With 6 bases clipped from V and 4 bases from J, the junction kept 9 bases outside the gene matches. Germline lookup yields CDR1 MDHEN and CDR2 SYDVKM. CDR3 in amino acids: CASSSPDRENQPQHF. CDR3 nucleotides: TGTGCCAGCAGCTCGCCCGACAGGGAAAATCAGCCCCAGCATTTT. Combining the CDR3 with reference TRBV28 and TRBJ1-5 gives the whole variable domain DVKVTQSSRYLVKRTGEKVFLECVQDMDHENMFWYRQDPGLGLRLIYFSYDVKMKEKGDIPEGYSVSREKKERFSLILESASTNQTSMYLCASSSPDRENQPQHFGDGTRLSIL.

The rearrangement links TRBV28 to TRBJ2-7, with D hard to call. The germline V gene encodes CDR1 MDHEN and CDR2 SYDVKM. V was cut by 3 bases and J by 2 bases, with 11 bases left in between. The CDR3 is 14 residues long. The CDR3 nucleotides are TGTGCCAGCAGTTTGGAAGGGTTGGCCTACGAGCAGTACTTC. It encodes CASSLEGLAYEQYF.